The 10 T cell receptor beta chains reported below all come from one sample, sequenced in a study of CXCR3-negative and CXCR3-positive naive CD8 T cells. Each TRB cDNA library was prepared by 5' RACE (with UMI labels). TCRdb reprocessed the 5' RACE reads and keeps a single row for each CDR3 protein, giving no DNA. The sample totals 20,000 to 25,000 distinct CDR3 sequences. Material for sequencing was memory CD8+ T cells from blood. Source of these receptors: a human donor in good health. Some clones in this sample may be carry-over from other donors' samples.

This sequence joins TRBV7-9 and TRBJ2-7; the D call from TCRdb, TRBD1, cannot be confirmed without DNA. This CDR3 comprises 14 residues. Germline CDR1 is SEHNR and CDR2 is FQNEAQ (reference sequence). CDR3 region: CASSSGRVGYEQYF.

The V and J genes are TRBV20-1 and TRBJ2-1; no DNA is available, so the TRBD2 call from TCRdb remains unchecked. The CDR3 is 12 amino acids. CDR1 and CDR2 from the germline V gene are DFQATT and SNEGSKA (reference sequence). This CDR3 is CSVGGGADEQFF.

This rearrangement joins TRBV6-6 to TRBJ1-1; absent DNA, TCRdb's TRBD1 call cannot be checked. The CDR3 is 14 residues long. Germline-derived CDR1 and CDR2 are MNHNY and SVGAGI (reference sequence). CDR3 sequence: CASSPPMGWDEAFF.

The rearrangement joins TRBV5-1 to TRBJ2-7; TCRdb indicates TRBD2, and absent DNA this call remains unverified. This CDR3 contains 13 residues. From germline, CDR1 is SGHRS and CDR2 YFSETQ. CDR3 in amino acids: CASSLGLADEQYF. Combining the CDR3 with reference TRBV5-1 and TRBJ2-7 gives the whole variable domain KAGVTQTPRYLIKTRGQQVTLSCSPISGHRSVSWYQQTPGQGLQFLFEYFSETQRNKGNFPGRFSGRQFSNSRSEMNVSTLELGDSALYLCASSLGLADEQYFGPGTRLTVT.

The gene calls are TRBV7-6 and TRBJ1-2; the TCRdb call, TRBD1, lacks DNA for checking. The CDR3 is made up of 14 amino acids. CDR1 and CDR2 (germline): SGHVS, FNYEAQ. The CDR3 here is CASSSGQSNYGYTF. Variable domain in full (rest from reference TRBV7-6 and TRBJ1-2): GAGVSQSPRYKVTKRGQDVALRCDPISGHVSLYWYRQALGQGPEFLTYFNYEAQQDKSGLPNDRFSAERPEGSISTLTIQRTEQRDSAMYRCASSSGQSNYGYTFGSGTRLTVV.

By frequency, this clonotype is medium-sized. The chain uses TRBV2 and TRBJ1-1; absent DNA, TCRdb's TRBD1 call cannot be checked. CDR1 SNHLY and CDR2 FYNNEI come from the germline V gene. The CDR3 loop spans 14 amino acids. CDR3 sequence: CASSETVGGTEAFF.

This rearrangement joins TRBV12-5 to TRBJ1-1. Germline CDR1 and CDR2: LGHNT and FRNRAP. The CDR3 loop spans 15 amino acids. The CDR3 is CASGLVKLGPTEAFF.

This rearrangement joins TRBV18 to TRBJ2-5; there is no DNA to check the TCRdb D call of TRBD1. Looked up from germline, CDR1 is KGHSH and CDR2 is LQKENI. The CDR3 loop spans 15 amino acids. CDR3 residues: CASSPEGQGVETQYF.

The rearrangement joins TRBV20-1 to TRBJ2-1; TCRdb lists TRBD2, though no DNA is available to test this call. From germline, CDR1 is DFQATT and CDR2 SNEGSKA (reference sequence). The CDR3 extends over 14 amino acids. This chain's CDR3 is CSARTSGDYNEQFF.

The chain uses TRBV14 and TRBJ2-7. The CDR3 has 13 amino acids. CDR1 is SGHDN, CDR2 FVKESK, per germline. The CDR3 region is CASSQVQPYEQYF.